The rows below give T cell receptor beta chains drawn from one sample of a study of cytomegalovirus exposure and HLA in healthy donors. Clones were read by immunoSEQ multiplex PCR, and TCRdb kept only the in-frame ones, dropping some. The table records approximately 200,000 clones, about 90% of them present only once. Sequencing input: PBMCs. These receptors all come from a woman under 30 in good health and CMV-seronegative. Both conserved end residues are part of each CDR3.

v_gene: TRBV28; CDR3aa: CASTILTGGISGYGYTF
v_gene: TRBV6-5; CDR3aa: CASSYTAESYEQYF
v_gene: TRBV5-4; CDR3aa: CASSLGQSTEAFF
v_gene: TRBV6-6; CDR3aa: CASSYRDRAYEQYF
v_gene: TRBV11-2; CDR3aa: CASSLGSTGGNYEQYF
v_gene: TRBV6-6; CDR3aa: CASSRGVGNQPQHF
v_gene: TRBV19; CDR3aa: CASSIALTGELFF
v_gene: TRBV2; CDR3aa: CASSEVHGDYEQYF
v_gene: TRBV28; CDR3aa: CASSWANTEAFF
v_gene: TRBV19; CDR3aa: CASSMTSGYEQYF
v_gene: TRBV19; CDR3aa: CASMGLKAEQFF
v_gene: TRBV28; CDR3aa: CASSGSSGRELSYNEQFF
v_gene: TRBV19; CDR3aa: CASSITGYGYTF
v_gene: TRBV6-6; CDR3aa: CASSYSGGRLTEAFF
v_gene: TRBV19; CDR3aa: CASRPTGGERRPQHF
v_gene: TRBV7-8; CDR3aa: CASSLRVAASYEQYF
v_gene: TRBV28; CDR3aa: CASSFPLAGGIEQYF
v_gene: TRBV5-6; CDR3aa: CASSSSYYEQYF
v_gene: TRBV5-6; CDR3aa: CASSPTRSRETQYF
v_gene: TRBV30; CDR3aa: CAWTAQGGSQPQHF
v_gene: TRBV10-3; CDR3aa: CAISDGSNIQYF
v_gene: TRBV27; CDR3aa: CASSSRQGSYEQYF
v_gene: TRBV14; CDR3aa: CASTMVQGAEAFF
v_gene: TRBV5-1; CDR3aa: CASSLEQVPTSQYF
v_gene: TRBV27; CDR3aa: CASSLVGGPYEQYF
v_gene: TRBV2; CDR3aa: CASRETGGAKNIQYF
v_gene: TRBV4-1; CDR3aa: CASSPGLADNEQFF
v_gene: TRBV27; CDR3aa: CASRSSGTSTDTQYF
v_gene: TRBV7-8; CDR3aa: CASSLAGLGRTYNEQFF
v_gene: TRBV19; CDR3aa: CASSISGNSYEQYF
v_gene: TRBV7-9; CDR3aa: CASSATQGDQPQHF
v_gene: TRBV9; CDR3aa: CASSGARNTIYF
v_gene: TRBV5-1; CDR3aa: CASSWDRANTGELFF
v_gene: TRBV6-5; CDR3aa: CASSYAPGQPQHF
v_gene: TRBV7-9; CDR3aa: CASSDSRETYEQYF
v_gene: TRBV6-6; CDR3aa: CASRELAGGDEQYF
v_gene: TRBV2; CDR3aa: CASSEAQEREWYEQYF
v_gene: TRBV7-9; CDR3aa: CASSLARGTDTQYF
v_gene: TRBV23-1; CDR3aa: CASINPRQGSNQPQHF
v_gene: TRBV11-2; CDR3aa: CASSPRDRGNEQFF
v_gene: TRBV6-1; CDR3aa: CASTLGGGVYEQYF
v_gene: TRBV6-1; CDR3aa: CASSEEPGGSGYTF
v_gene: TRBV7-9; CDR3aa: CASSSTEMRKLFF
v_gene: TRBV5-1; CDR3aa: CASSPEVAGAPLEQYF